This is a list of T cell receptor beta chains from one sample in a study of T-cell reconstitution after alpha-beta-depleted transplantation in children. TCRdb re-called the PCR reads with MiXCR, one entry per CDR3 protein. Of 200,000 to 300,000 distinct CDR3 sequences listed, around 13% are singletons. The specimen comprised PBMCs from the stem cell graft donor, sampled from the stem cell graft. These receptors were obtained from a human donor who donated a stem cell graft to a child with acute lymphoblastic leukemia. Both conserved end residues are part of each CDR3. Each record gives: J gene, clone size, D gene, V gene, CDR3 DNA, CDR3 protein. The D gene is left open where the match is weak. Clone size is shown for a subset of rows, as once, few, many or a class of expanded clone.

>TRBJ2-1|.|.|TRBV21-1
TGTGCCAGCGAGGGCAATGAGCAGTTCTTC
CASEGNEQFF
>TRBJ1-1|many|.|TRBV6-1
TGTGCCAGCAGTGAAATTGGGGGGCCCGGCACTGAAGCTTTCTTT
CASSEIGGPGTEAFF
>TRBJ2-7|few|TRBD2|TRBV12-3/TRBV12-4
TGTGCCAGCAGTAAGACTAGCGGGACTGTCAACGAGCAGTACTTC
CASSKTSGTVNEQYF
>TRBJ2-3|many|TRBD1|TRBV5-1
TGCGCCAGCAGCTGGGACAGGGCGAGCACAGATACGCAGTATTTT
CASSWDRASTDTQYF
>TRBJ1-2|.|TRBD1|TRBV5-6
TGTGCCTCATCCCATTCCGGGACAGTCTATGGCTACACCTTC
CASSHSGTVYGYTF
>TRBJ1-1|.|.|TRBV11-3
TGTGCCAGCAGCTTAGAAGGGTCAGCGAACACTGAAGCTTTCTTT
CASSLEGSANTEAFF
>TRBJ2-3|once|.|TRBV20-1
TGCTGTGCTAGAGATCTTATAGTTCGGCAGAGCACCGATACGCAGTATTTT
CCARDLIVRQSTDTQYF
>TRBJ1-2|many|.|TRBV9
TGTGCCAGCAGCGCCGGGACAACCGACTACTATGGCTACACCTTC
CASSAGTTDYYGYTF
>TRBJ1-5|few|.|TRBV28
TGTGCCAGCAGTTCGCCGGGGGGCGGACAGCCCCAGCATTTT
CASSSPGGGQPQHF
>TRBJ1-2|many|.|TRBV27
TGTGCCAGCAGTTCTCAACAGGGCATCCACTATGGCTACACCTTC
CASSSQQGIHYGYTF
>TRBJ2-2|many|.|TRBV28
TGTGCCAGCACCGTTCGGGTCGGGGAGCTGTTTTTT
CASTVRVGELFF
>TRBJ1-6|many|.|TRBV5-1
TGCGCCAGCAGCTTGGGTGGGAACCCGAATTCACCCCTCCACTTT
CASSLGGNPNSPLHF
>TRBJ2-5|many|.|TRBV9
TGTGCCAGCAGCCCCACTCCCGGGTACGAGACCCAGTACTTC
CASSPTPGYETQYF
>TRBJ2-1|many|.|TRBV6-5
TGTGCCAGCAGTTATCAACAACAGATCAATGAGCAGTTCTTC
CASSYQQQINEQFF
>TRBJ2-7|many|TRBD1|TRBV4-3
TGCGCCAGCAGCCATCCAGAGGACAGGGGGCCGGTAAACGAGCAGTACTTC
CASSHPEDRGPVNEQYF
>TRBJ2-5|.|.|TRBV12-3/TRBV12-4
TGTGCCAGCAGTTTATTTCTCACAGCTGGGGAGACCCAGTACTTC
CASSLFLTAGETQYF
>TRBJ1-1|many|.|TRBV5-1
TGCGCCAGCGCCGGACAGTCTAACACTGAAGCTTTCTTT
CASAGQSNTEAFF
>TRBJ2-7|many|TRBD1|TRBV20-1
TGCAGTGCTTGCCACCGGGACAGCGCCGAGCAGTACTTC
CSACHRDSAEQYF
>TRBJ1-6|.|.|TRBV7-9
TGTGCCAGCCTCGGACGGACCTATAATTCACCCCTCCACTTT
CASLGRTYNSPLHF
>TRBJ2-2|many|.|TRBV6-1
TGTGCCAGCAGTGTCGGGGGTGGGACCGGGGAGCTGTTTTTT
CASSVGGGTGELFF
>TRBJ2-7|many|.|TRBV13
TGTGCCAGCAGCTTCCCATCGCGGGGAATTACTGACGAGCAGTACTTC
CASSFPSRGITDEQYF
>TRBJ2-3|many|TRBD1|TRBV20-1
TGCAGTGCTAGAGAACTACAGGGGGACACAGATACGCAGTATTTT
CSARELQGDTDTQYF
>TRBJ2-7|few|.|TRBV29-1
TGCAGCGTTCGAGACAGCTACGAGCAGTACTTC
CSVRDSYEQYF
>TRBJ2-7|.|.|TRBV30
TGTGCCTGGAGTGGAGCACGAGGGGCCGAGCAGTACTTC
CAWSGARGAEQYF
>TRBJ1-5|many|.|TRBV4-3
TGCGCCAGCAGCTTGGGTTTCGATCAGCCCCAGCATTTT
CASSLGFDQPQHF
>TRBJ2-5|many|.|TRBV10-3
TGTGCCACGAGGACCCCGGATAAAGAAGAGACCCAGTACTTC
CATRTPDKEETQYF